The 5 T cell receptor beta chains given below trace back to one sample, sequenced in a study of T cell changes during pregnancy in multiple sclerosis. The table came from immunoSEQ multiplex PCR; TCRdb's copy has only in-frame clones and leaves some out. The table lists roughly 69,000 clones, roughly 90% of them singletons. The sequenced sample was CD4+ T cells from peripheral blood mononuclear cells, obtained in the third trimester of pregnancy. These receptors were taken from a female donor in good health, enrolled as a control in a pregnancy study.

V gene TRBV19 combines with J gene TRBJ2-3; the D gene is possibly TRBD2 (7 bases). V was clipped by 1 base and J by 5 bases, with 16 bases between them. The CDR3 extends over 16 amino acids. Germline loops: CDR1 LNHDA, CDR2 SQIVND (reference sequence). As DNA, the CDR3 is TGTGCCAGTAGTATAGTGGGGCGGGGGCCGGGAGATACGCAGTATTTT. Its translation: CASSIVGRGPGDTQYF. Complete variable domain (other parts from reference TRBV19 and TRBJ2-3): DGGITQSPKYLFRKEGQNVTLSCEQNLNHDAMYWYRQDPGQGLRLIYYSQIVNDFQKGDIAEGYSVSREKKESFPLTVTSAQKNPTAFYLCASSIVGRGPGDTQYFGPGTRLTVL.

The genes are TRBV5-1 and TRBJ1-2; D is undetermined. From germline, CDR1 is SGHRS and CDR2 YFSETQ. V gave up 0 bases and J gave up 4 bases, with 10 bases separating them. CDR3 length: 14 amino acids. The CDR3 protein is CASSLEPSGYGYTF. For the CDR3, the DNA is TGCGCCAGCAGCTTGGAGCCCTCGGGCTATGGCTACACCTTC. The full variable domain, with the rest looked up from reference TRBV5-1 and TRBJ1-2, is KAGVTQTPRYLIKTRGQQVTLSCSPISGHRSVSWYQQTPGQGLQFLFEYFSETQRNKGNFPGRFSGRQFSNSRSEMNVSTLELGDSALYLCASSLEPSGYGYTFGSGTRLTVV.

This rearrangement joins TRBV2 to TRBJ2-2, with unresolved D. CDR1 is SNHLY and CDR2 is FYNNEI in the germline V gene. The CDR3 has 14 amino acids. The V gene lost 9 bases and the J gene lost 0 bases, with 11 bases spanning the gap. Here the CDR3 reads CASIGRTNTGELFF. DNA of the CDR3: TGTGCCAGTATTGGCAGAACGAACACCGGGGAGCTGTTTTTT.

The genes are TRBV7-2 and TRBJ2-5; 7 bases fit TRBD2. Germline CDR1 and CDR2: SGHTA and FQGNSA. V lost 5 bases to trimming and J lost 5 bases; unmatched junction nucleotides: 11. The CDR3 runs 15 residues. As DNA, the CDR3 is TGTGCCAGCAGCCGGGGAGGGCCACGGGGGGAGACCCAGTACTTC. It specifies CASSRGGPRGETQYF. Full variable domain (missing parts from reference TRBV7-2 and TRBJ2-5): GAGVSQSPSNKVTEKGKDVELRCDPISGHTALYWYRQSLGQGLEFLIYFQGNSAPDKSGLPSDRFSAERTGGSVSTLTIQRTQQEDSAVYLCASSRGGPRGETQYFGPGTRLLVL.

The CDR3 coding sequence is TGTGCCAGCAGCTTGGTTACAGGGTGGCAGGTCAGCACAGATACGCAGTATTTT. Protein product: CASSLVTGWQVSTDTQYF. The chain links TRBV5-6 to TRBJ2-3; a weak D match, TRBD1 (6 bases). CDR3 size: 18 residues. V dropped 0 bases and J dropped 0 bases, with 17 bases sitting between them. Germline CDR1 SGHDT, CDR2 YYEEEE.